This T cell receptor beta chain was captured by sequencing in a study of response to subunit inactivated influenza vaccine. This clonotype was observed a handful of times. Via MiXCR, TCRdb re-called the RT-PCR reads, giving one row per CDR3 protein. The repertoire holds about 170,000 distinct CDR3 sequences, about 12% seen once, with around 28% in the top ten. Trimming removed 6 bases at V and 4 bases at J, with 16 bases between. Germline values: CDR1 SGHAT, CDR2 FQNNGV. The CDR3 runs 15 residues. These same records also appear under a second study, on T cells expressing NK-cell markers. Per that paper: 5'RACE template switching with UMIs produced the TCR beta cDNA. Roughly six donors showed dominant NKG2C+ clonotypes comprising roughly 1.0-7.5% of their CD8+ T cells.

The J gene is TRBJ2-1, the V gene TRBV11-2; the D gene is possibly TRBD2 (6 bases). This TCR was sampled from a man aged 45-60 years who received an inactivated influenza vaccine. The sequenced sample was CD8+ T cells sorted from PBMCs, obtained less than 13 days after vaccination. The CDR3 sequence is CASRAPVGLYNEQFF. As DNA, the CDR3 is TGTGCCAGCAGGGCTCCAGTGGGACTTTACAATGAGCAGTTCTTC.